This TCR beta chain was recorded in a study of response to subunit inactivated influenza vaccine. TCRdb ran MiXCR on the RT-PCR reads and lists one entry per CDR3 protein. The sample shows around 570,000 distinct CDR3 sequences, about 11% of them seen only once. The V gene's germline CDR1 is MDHEN and CDR2 SYDVKM. V shed 0 bases, J shed 2 bases, and the junction held 0 bases outside the gene matches. This CDR3 is 15 amino acids long. This clonotype was detected only a few times. This sample was also put to use in a study of T cells expressing NK-cell markers. That study adds: UMIs accompanied the 5'RACE template switching by which TCR beta cDNA was made. For four donors, these clonotypes were likewise the leading ones in the CD3+CD56-NKG2C+ fraction. Whether the expanded NKG2C+ T cell clones recognized HCMV remained unclear.

The sequences come from PBMCs from blood, collected on the day of vaccination. The receptor was derived from a man aged 45-65 years who received an inactivated influenza vaccine. V gene TRBV28 combines with J gene TRBJ1-5; 8 positions match TRBD1. In nucleotides, the CDR3 is TGTGCCAGCAGTTTATGGGGACAGGGCAATCAGCCCCAGCATTTT. Protein sequence: CASSLWGQGNQPQHF. Full variable domain (outside the CDR3, taken from reference TRBV28 and TRBJ1-5): DVKVTQSSRYLVKRTGEKVFLECVQDMDHENMFWYRQDPGLGLRLIYFSYDVKMKEKGDIPEGYSVSREKKERFSLILESASTNQTSMYLCASSLWGQGNQPQHFGDGTRLSIL.